The 3 T cell receptor beta chains below were found in one sample sequenced in a study of shared clonotypes between healthy human individuals. Assay used: immunoSEQ multiplex PCR; TCRdb lists only in-frame clones, some missing. The table includes approximately 700,000 clones, roughly 72% detected once. The sample comprised memory CD4+ T cells sorted from blood. The subset here: CD45RA-negative fraction. The receptor set was obtained from a woman aged 25 to 39 in good health.

The chain employs TRBV30 and TRBJ2-3, with TRBD1 matching over 9 bases. Trimming removed 5 bases from V and 3 bases from J; junction bases left unmatched: 12. The CDR3 is made up of 16 amino acids. Germline loops: CDR1 GTSNPN, CDR2 SVGIG (reference sequence). The CDR3 DNA reads as TGTGCCTGGGCCCCTGACAGGGGGAGATGGACAGATACGCAGTATTTT. Translated: CAWAPDRGRWTDTQYF.

This clone was seen more than once but under ten times. V usage is TRBV28 and J usage is TRBJ2-7, with D maybe TRBD1 (7 bases). The CDR3 is made up of 16 amino acids. Per germline, CDR1 MDHEN and CDR2 SYDVKM. V was trimmed by 4 bases and J by 0 bases, leaving 16 bases between them. CDR3 DNA sequence: TGTGCCAGCAGTTCCCCGACAGGGCGGGACTCCTACGAGCAGTACTTC. Translation: CASSSPTGRDSYEQYF.

This clone showed up many times. V gene TRBV5-1 combines with J gene TRBJ2-3, with 10 bases lining up with TRBD2. V shed 1 base, J shed 5 bases, and the junction held 10 bases outside the gene matches. Per the germline V gene, CDR1 is SGHRS and CDR2 is YFSETQ. CDR3 size: 17 residues. The CDR3 region is CASSLTSSGSGGDTQYF. The DNA for the CDR3 is TGCGCCAGCAGCTTGACTTCTAGCGGGAGTGGTGGAGATACGCAGTATTTT.